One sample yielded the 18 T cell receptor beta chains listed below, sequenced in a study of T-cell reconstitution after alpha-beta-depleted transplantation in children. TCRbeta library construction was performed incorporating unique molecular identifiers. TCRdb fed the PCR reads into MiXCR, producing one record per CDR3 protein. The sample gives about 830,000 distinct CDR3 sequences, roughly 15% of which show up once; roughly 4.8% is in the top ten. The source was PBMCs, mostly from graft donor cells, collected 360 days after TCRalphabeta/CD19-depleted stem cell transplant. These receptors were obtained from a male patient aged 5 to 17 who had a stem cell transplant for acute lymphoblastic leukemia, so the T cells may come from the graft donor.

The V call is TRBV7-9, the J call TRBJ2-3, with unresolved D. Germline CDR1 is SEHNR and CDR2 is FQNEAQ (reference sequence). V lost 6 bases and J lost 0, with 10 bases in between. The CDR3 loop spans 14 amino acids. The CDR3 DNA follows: TGTGCCAGCAGGCCCGCGGCGAGCACAGATACGCAGTATTTT. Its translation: CASRPAASTDTQYF.

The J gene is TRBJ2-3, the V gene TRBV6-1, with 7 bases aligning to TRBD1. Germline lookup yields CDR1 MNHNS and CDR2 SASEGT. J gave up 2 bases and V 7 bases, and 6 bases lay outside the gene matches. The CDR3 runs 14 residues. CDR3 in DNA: TGTGCCAGCAAGAACAGGGGCGACACAGATACGCAGTATTTT. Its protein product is CASKNRGDTDTQYF.

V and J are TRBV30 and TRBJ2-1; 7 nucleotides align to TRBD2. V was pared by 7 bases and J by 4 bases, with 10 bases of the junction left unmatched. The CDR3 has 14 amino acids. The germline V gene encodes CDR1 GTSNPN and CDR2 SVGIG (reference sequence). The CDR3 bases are TGTGCCTTCGTACTAGCGAATTTGTACAATGAGCAGTTCTTC. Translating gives CAFVLANLYNEQFF.

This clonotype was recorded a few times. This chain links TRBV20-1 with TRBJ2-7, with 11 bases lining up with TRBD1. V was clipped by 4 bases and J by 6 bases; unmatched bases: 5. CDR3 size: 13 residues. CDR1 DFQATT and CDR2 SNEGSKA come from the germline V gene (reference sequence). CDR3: CSATGQGAVEQYF. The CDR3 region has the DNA TGCAGTGCTACAGGACAGGGGGCCGTCGAGCAGTACTTC.

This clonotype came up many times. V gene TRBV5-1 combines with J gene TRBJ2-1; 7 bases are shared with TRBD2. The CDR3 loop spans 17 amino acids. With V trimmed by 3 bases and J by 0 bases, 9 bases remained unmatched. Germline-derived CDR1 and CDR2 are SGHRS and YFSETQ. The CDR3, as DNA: TGCGCCAGCAGCTACGGCACTAGCGTTAGCTCCTACAATGAGCAGTTCTTC. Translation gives CASSYGTSVSSYNEQFF.

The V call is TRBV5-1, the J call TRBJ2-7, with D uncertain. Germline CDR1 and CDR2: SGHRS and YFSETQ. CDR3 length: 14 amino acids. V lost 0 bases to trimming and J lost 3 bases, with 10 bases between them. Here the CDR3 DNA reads TGCGCCAGCAGCTTGGAAGTCAGCTACTACGAGCAGTACTTC. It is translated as CASSLEVSYYEQYF. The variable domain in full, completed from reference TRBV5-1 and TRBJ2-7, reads KAGVTQTPRYLIKTRGQQVTLSCSPISGHRSVSWYQQTPGQGLQFLFEYFSETQRNKGNFPGRFSGRQFSNSRSEMNVSTLELGDSALYLCASSLEVSYYEQYFGPGTRLTVT.

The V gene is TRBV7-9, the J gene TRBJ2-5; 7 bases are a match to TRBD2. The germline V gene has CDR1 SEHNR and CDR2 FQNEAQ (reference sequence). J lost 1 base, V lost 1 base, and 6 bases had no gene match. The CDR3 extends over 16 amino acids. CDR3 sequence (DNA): TGTGCCAGCAGCTTAGTCTCCCTAGCGGTCCAAGAGACCCAGTACTTC. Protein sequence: CASSLVSLAVQETQYF.

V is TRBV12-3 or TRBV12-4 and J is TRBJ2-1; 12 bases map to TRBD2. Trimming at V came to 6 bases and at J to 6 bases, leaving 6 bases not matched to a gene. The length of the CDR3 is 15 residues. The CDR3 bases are TGTGCCAGCAGACCACTGACTAGCGGGAGCAATGAGCAGTTCTTC. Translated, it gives CASRPLTSGSNEQFF.

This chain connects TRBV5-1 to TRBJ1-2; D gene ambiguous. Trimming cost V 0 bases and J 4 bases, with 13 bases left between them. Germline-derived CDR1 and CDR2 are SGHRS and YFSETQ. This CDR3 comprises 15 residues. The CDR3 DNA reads TGCGCCAGCAGCTTGGGGGATACGTTCGGCTATGGCTACACCTTC. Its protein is CASSLGDTFGYGYTF.

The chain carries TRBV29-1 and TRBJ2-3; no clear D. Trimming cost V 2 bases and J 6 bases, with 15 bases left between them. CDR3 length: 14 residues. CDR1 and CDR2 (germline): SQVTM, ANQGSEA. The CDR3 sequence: CSVETGGLPDTQYF. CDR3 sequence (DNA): TGCAGCGTTGAAACGGGTGGTCTCCCCGATACGCAGTATTTT.

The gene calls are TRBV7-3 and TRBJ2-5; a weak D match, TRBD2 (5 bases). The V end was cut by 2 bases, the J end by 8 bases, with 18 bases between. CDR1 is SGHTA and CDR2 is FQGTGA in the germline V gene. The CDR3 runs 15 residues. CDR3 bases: TGTGCCAGCAGCTTATGCCTTTATCCGGACTGCACCCAGTACTTC. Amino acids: CASSLCLYPDCTQYF.

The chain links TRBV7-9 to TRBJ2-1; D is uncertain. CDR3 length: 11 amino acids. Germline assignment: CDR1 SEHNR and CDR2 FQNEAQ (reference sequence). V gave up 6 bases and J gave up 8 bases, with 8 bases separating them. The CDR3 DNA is TGTGCCAGCAGGATTCAGGATGAGCAGTTCTTC. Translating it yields CASRIQDEQFF.

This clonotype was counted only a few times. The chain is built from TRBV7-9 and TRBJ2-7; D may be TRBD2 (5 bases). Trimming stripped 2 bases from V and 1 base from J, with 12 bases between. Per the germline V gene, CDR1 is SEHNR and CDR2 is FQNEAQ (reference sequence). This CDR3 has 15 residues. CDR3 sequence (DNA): TGTGCCAGCAGCTTATGGGAGAGGACTTCCTACGAGCAGTACTTC. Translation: CASSLWERTSYEQYF. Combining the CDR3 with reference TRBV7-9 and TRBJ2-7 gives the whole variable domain DTGVSQNPRHKITKRGQNVTFRCDPISEHNRLYWYRQTLGQGPEFLTYFQNEAQLEKSRLLSDRFSAERPKGSFSTLEIQRTEQGDSAMYLCASSLWERTSYEQYFGPGTRLTVT.

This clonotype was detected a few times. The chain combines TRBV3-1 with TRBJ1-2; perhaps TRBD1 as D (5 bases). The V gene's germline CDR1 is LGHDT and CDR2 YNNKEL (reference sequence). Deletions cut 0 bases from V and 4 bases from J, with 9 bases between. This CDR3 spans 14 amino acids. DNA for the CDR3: TGTGCCAGCAGCCAAGATCGAGACAGCTATGGCTACACCTTC. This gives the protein CASSQDRDSYGYTF.

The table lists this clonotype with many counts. CDR3 nucleotide sequence: TGTGCCAGCAAGATCCGTAGCGGGGGGGCCCCCTACAATGAGCAGTTCTTC. Amino acids: CASKIRSGGAPYNEQFF. This rearrangement joins TRBV28 to TRBJ2-1; the match to TRBD2 covers 11 bases. The CDR3 consists of 17 residues. Trimming at V came to 7 bases and at J to 2 bases, leaving 10 bases not matched to a gene. CDR1 and CDR2 from the germline V gene are MDHEN and SYDVKM.

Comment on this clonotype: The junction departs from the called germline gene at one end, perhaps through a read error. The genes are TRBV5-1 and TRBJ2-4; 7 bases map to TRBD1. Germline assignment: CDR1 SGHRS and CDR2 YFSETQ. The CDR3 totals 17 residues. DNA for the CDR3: TGCGCCAGCAGCTTGGGAAGACAGGGTACAGCCAAAAACATTCGGTACTTC. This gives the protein CASSLGRQGTAKNIRYF.

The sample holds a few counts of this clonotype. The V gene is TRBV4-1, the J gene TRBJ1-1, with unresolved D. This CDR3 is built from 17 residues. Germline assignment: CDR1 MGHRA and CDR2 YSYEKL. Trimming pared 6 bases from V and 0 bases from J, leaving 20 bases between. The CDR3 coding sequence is TGCGCCAGCAGAGCCGTCGCTACTCGGCTTATGAACACTGAAGCTTTCTTT. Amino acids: CASRAVATRLMNTEAFF.

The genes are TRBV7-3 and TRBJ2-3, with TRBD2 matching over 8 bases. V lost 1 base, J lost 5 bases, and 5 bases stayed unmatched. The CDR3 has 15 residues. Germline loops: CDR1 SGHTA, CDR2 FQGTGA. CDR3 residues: CASSLKGLVRDTQYF. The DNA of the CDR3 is TGTGCCAGCAGCTTAAAGGGACTAGTTCGAGATACGCAGTATTTT.